These 30 T cell receptor beta chains share one sample of origin, sequenced in a study of CD8 T cells in Susac syndrome. With random hexamers, reverse transcription was performed on about 0.5 to 1 ug of RNA. Via MiXCR, TCRdb re-called the immunoSEQ multiplex PCR reads, giving one row per CDR3 protein. The sample contains fewer than 140,000 distinct CDR3 sequences, roughly 94% of which appear only once. The sequencing input was CD8+ T cells from PBMCs. The receptors were sampled from a human donor with Susac syndrome.

The chain uses TRBV20-1 and TRBJ2-2; TRBD1 matches 8 bases. The CDR3 covers 16 residues. Germline CDR1 DFQATT, CDR2 SNEGSKA (reference sequence). Losses at the gene ends were 3 bases for V and 4 bases for J; bases not matched to a gene: 10. The CDR3 region is CSASAYDRGSTGELFF. As DNA, the CDR3 is TGCAGTGCTAGCGCCTATGACAGGGGATCCACCGGGGAGCTGTTTTTT.

The chain has TRBV7-6 and TRBJ2-1; 8 nucleotides align to TRBD2. Germline CDR1 reads SGHVS; CDR2 reads FNYEAQ. CDR3 length: 19 residues. The junction had 15 bases not matched to a gene; V was cut back by 1 base and J by 4 bases. The CDR3 reads CASSLVRQIGPGGYNEQFF. In DNA, the CDR3 is TGTGCCAGCAGCTTAGTCAGACAGATAGGGCCGGGGGGGTACAATGAGCAGTTCTTC.

The chain carries TRBV20-1 and TRBJ1-2; a weak D match, TRBD1 (6 bases). Trimming took off 1 base at V and 6 bases at J, with 9 bases between the two ends. This CDR3 contains 12 residues. Germline assignment: CDR1 DFQATT and CDR2 SNEGSKA (reference sequence). This chain's CDR3 is CSARGQGNGYTF. DNA of the CDR3: TGCAGTGCTAGAGGGCAGGGGAATGGCTACACCTTC.

The chain has TRBV7-9 and TRBJ2-1; tentative D call: TRBD1 (6 bases). The CDR3 consists of 12 residues. Per germline, CDR1 SEHNR and CDR2 FQNEAQ (reference sequence). Trimming left V 5 bases short and J 9 bases short, with 11 bases between. CDR3 DNA sequence: TGTGCCAGCAGCCTCGGACAGACTGAGCAGTTCTTC. Protein: CASSLGQTEQFF.

J is TRBJ1-2 and V is TRBV7-8, with 10 bases aligning to TRBD1. The CDR3 spans 15 residues. V lost 5 bases, J lost 8 bases, and 11 bases stayed unmatched. Per the germline V gene, CDR1 is SGHVS and CDR2 is FQNEAQ. The CDR3 reads CASSGWDRGLVGYTF. As DNA, the CDR3 is TGTGCCAGCAGCGGATGGGACAGGGGACTGGTCGGCTACACCTTC.

The J gene is TRBJ2-3, the V gene TRBV7-2, with 7 nucleotides matching TRBD2. V lost 0 bases and J lost 6; bases outside the gene matches: 3. Germline values: CDR1 SGHTA, CDR2 FQGNSA. This CDR3 comprises 14 residues. CDR3 loop: CASSLAGGGDTQYF. CDR3 sequence (DNA): TGTGCCAGCAGCTTAGCGGGGGGGGGTGATACGCAGTATTTT.

This clonotype was detected once. This chain uses TRBV12-3 or TRBV12-4 with TRBJ2-6; D gene unclear. The CDR3 totals 14 residues. The V end was cut by 3 bases, the J end by 2 bases, with 5 bases between. CDR3: CASSLSPGANVLTF. The CDR3 nucleotides read TGTGCCAGCAGTTTGAGTCCTGGGGCCAACGTCCTGACTTTC.

The rearrangement joins TRBV12-3 or TRBV12-4 to TRBJ2-7, with D tentatively TRBD2 (5 bases). This CDR3 spans 16 amino acids. V was cut by 3 bases and J by 0 bases, with 15 bases left in between. The CDR3 DNA reads TGTGCCAGCAGTTTCAGCGCGAGCGGACCCTCCTACGAGCAGTACTTC. Translating it yields CASSFSASGPSYEQYF.

The CDR3 is CSAYTGRAYEQYF. DNA for the CDR3: TGCAGTGCTTACACCGGACGGGCCTACGAGCAGTACTTC. The chain combines TRBV20-1 with TRBJ2-7, with unresolved D. V dropped 5 bases and J dropped 2 bases, with 13 bases sitting between them. Per the germline V gene, CDR1 is DFQATT and CDR2 is SNEGSKA (reference sequence). The CDR3 loop spans 13 amino acids.

The V gene is TRBV29-1, the J gene TRBJ2-1; the D call may be TRBD1 or TRBD2 (5 bases each). Germline-derived CDR1 and CDR2 are SQVTM and ANQGSEA. The V end was cut by 7 bases, the J end by 7 bases, with 14 bases between. This CDR3 spans 12 amino acids. This chain's CDR3 is CSAPAGRNEQFF. The CDR3 DNA reads as TGCAGCGCGCCCGCAGGGAGAAATGAGCAGTTCTTC.

V gene TRBV6-6 combines with J gene TRBJ1-4; D is unresolved. Trimming took 0 bases from V and 10 from J, leaving 9 bases between them. Germline V gives CDR1 MNHNY, CDR2 SVGAGI (reference sequence). The CDR3 spans 13 residues. The CDR3 bases are TGTGCCAGCAGTTACTCCACTGCCGGAAAACTGTTTTTT. It is translated as CASSYSTAGKLFF.

The genes are TRBV27 and TRBJ1-2, with TRBD1 identical over 10 bases. V was pared by 6 bases and J by 3 bases, with 7 bases of the junction left unmatched. The CDR3 covers 15 residues. Germline V lookup: CDR1 MNHEY, CDR2 SMNVEV (reference sequence). CDR3 DNA sequence: TGTGCCAGCAGATCCGGGACAGGGGATTACTATGGCTACACCTTC. Amino acids: CASRSGTGDYYGYTF.

The table lists this clonotype with a few counts. V gene TRBV7-8 combines with J gene TRBJ2-7; 10 bases fit TRBD1. The CDR3 extends over 13 amino acids. The trim removed 4 bases at V and 5 bases at J, leaving 2 bases unmatched. Per the germline V gene, CDR1 is SGHVS and CDR2 is FQNEAQ. In DNA form, the CDR3 reads TGTGCCAGCAGCTCCGGGACAGGGGACGAGCAGTACTTC. It yields the protein CASSSGTGDEQYF.

The genes are TRBV25-1 and TRBJ2-1; D is tentatively TRBD1 or TRBD2 (5 bases each). Trimming took off 4 bases at V and 4 bases at J, with 14 bases between the two ends. Germline loops: CDR1 MGHDK, CDR2 SYGVNS. CDR3 length: 15 amino acids. The CDR3 coding sequence is TGTGCCAGCAGTGCTGGGGGTAAGACATACAATGAGCAGTTCTTC. Its translation: CASSAGGKTYNEQFF.

The J gene is TRBJ1-2, the V gene TRBV9; TRBD1 is a possible D gene (6 bases). V was cut by 4 bases and J by 1 base, with 14 bases left in between. Germline assignment: CDR1 SGDLS and CDR2 YYNGEE. The CDR3 contains 15 residues. CDR3 sequence: CASSPRRTDNYGYTF. The CDR3 DNA follows: TGTGCCAGCAGCCCCCGTCGGACAGATAACTATGGCTACACCTTC.

The rearrangement uses TRBV15 and TRBJ2-4; 8 nucleotides agree with TRBD2. Trimming removed 0 bases from V and 7 bases from J; junction bases left unmatched: 5. Germline CDR1 LNHNV, CDR2 YYDKDF (reference sequence). CDR3 length: 15 residues. The CDR3 bases are TGTGCCACCAGCAGAGATCGGGGGGGGTTTAACATTCAGTACTTC. Translation: CATSRDRGGFNIQYF.

This clonotype came up once. The V call is TRBV13, the J call TRBJ1-6; possible D gene TRBD1, 5 bases. CDR1 PRHDT and CDR2 FYEKMQ come from the germline V gene (reference sequence). This CDR3 spans 14 amino acids. Trimming removed 5 bases at V and 11 bases at J, with 16 bases between. CDR3 protein: CASSRGRALAPLHF. CDR3 DNA: TGTGCCAGCAGCCGGGGCAGGGCTCTAGCACCCCTCCACTTT.

The chain is built from TRBV25-1 and TRBJ2-3, with D unresolved. Deletions cut 6 bases from V and 6 bases from J, with 19 bases between. Germline assignment: CDR1 MGHDK and CDR2 SYGVNS. This CDR3 is 15 amino acids long. CDR3 nucleotides: TGTGCCAGCAGCTCCACCGGGTGGGGTGGGGATACGCAGTATTTT. Translation gives CASSSTGWGGDTQYF.

The V gene is TRBV6-5, the J gene TRBJ2-2; D is unresolved. Trimming cost V 3 bases and J 10 bases, with 9 bases left between them. Germline V gives CDR1 MNHEY, CDR2 SVGAGI. This CDR3 comprises 12 residues. The CDR3 loop is CASSYGGPELFF. The CDR3 DNA reads TGTGCCAGCAGTTATGGTGGACCGGAGCTGTTTTTT.

The rearrangement uses TRBV13 and TRBJ2-1; no firm D call. Trimming stripped 2 bases from V and 9 bases from J, with 8 bases between. Germline V gene lookup returns CDR1 PRHDT and CDR2 FYEKMQ (reference sequence). The CDR3 contains 12 residues. CDR3 sequence: CASSLLGTEQFF. CDR3 in DNA: TGTGCCAGCAGCTTACTAGGCACTGAGCAGTTCTTC.

The chain recombines TRBV6-5 with TRBJ2-5, with 8 positions matching TRBD1. J lost 2 bases, V lost 5 bases, and 4 bases had no gene match. CDR1 is MNHEY and CDR2 is SVGAGI in the germline V gene. The CDR3 runs 14 residues. The CDR3 is CASSGQGYQETQYF. As DNA, the CDR3 is TGTGCCAGCAGTGGACAGGGCTATCAAGAGACCCAGTACTTC.

The table lists this clonotype with a count of one. The rearrangement joins TRBV7-8 to TRBJ2-7, with 7 bases matching TRBD2. Germline values: CDR1 SGHVS, CDR2 FQNEAQ. The V and J ends lost 0 bases and 0 bases, in that order; junction bases with no gene match: 2. CDR3 length: 15 amino acids. CDR3 sequence (DNA): TGTGCCAGCAGCTTAGCCGGGAGGAGCTCCTACGAGCAGTACTTC. Amino acid sequence: CASSLAGRSSYEQYF.

The chain is built from TRBV20-1 and TRBJ2-1; 9 bases agree with TRBD2. Germline CDR1 DFQATT, CDR2 SNEGSKA (reference sequence). V gave up 5 bases and J gave up 4 bases; unmatched junction bases: 21. This CDR3 has 19 amino acids. The chain's CDR3 is CSAPHPSPTGLANYNEQFF. The CDR3 DNA is TGCAGTGCTCCTCATCCTTCCCCCACGGGACTAGCAAATTACAATGAGCAGTTCTTC.

This rearrangement joins TRBV6-5 to TRBJ1-6; D perhaps matches TRBD1 (5 bases). V was clipped by 2 bases and J by 13 bases, with 15 bases between them. Germline lookup yields CDR1 MNHEY and CDR2 SVGAGI. The CDR3 has 14 residues. The CDR3 coding sequence is TGTGCCAGCAGTTACGAGTGGCCCGGGGCGCCCCTCCACTTT. Encoded protein: CASSYEWPGAPLHF.

The rearrangement joins TRBV4-2 to TRBJ2-5; D assignment may be TRBD1 or TRBD2 (7 bases each). Trimming removed 0 bases at V and 5 bases at J, with 13 bases between. Germline CDR1 LGHNA, CDR2 YNFKEQ. This CDR3 comprises 15 residues. This CDR3 reads CASSQEGGGRETQYF. CDR3 sequence (DNA): TGTGCCAGCAGCCAAGAGGGAGGGGGCCGGGAGACCCAGTACTTC.

The rearrangement uses TRBV7-9 and TRBJ1-1; D might be TRBD1 (6 bases). The ends were cut back, 5 bases at V and 6 bases at J, with 13 bases in the middle. This CDR3 has 13 residues. Germline V CDR1 and CDR2: SEHNR, FQNEAQ (reference sequence). The CDR3 DNA follows: TGTGCCAGCAGCCCCCCAGGGGCCGCTGAAGCTTTCTTT. This gives the protein CASSPPGAAEAFF.

This sequence joins TRBV12-3 or TRBV12-4 and TRBJ1-2; 8 bases are shared with TRBD1. The CDR3 runs to 15 residues. The ends lost 5 bases at V and 4 bases at J; junction bases unmatched: 9. The CDR3 DNA reads as TGTGCCAGCAGTCCGACAGGGGCTGGCGGCTATGGCTACACCTTC. Its translation: CASSPTGAGGYGYTF.

V gene TRBV13 combines with J gene TRBJ1-1, with TRBD1 matching over 7 bases. J gave up 2 bases and V 5 bases, and 5 bases lay outside the gene matches. The germline CDR1 and CDR2 sequences are PRHDT and FYEKMQ (reference sequence). The CDR3 is made up of 14 amino acids. In DNA form, the CDR3 reads TGTGCCAGCAGCCCGGGACAGCCTAACACTGAAGCTTTCTTT. Protein sequence: CASSPGQPNTEAFF.

This chain connects TRBV12-3 or TRBV12-4 to TRBJ2-3, with a tentative D call TRBD2 (5 bases). The CDR3 runs to 14 residues. V lost 6 bases and J lost 2, with 12 bases in between. The chain's CDR3 is CASRDSSPTDTQYF. CDR3 DNA sequence: TGTGCCAGCAGGGACTCCTCCCCCACAGATACGCAGTATTTT.

This clonotype was seen only once. The CDR3 loop is CASSESGTASYEQYF. CDR3 in DNA: TGCGCCAGCAGTGAGTCAGGGACAGCCTCCTACGAGCAGTACTTC. V usage is TRBV10-1 and J usage is TRBJ2-7; 7 positions match TRBD1. Trimming at V came to 0 bases and at J to 0 bases, leaving 2 bases not matched to a gene. The CDR3 loop spans 15 amino acids. Germline-derived CDR1 and CDR2 are WNHNN and SYGVQD (reference sequence).